Below, 25 T cell receptor beta chains from the same sample are listed, as sequenced in a study of T-cell memory formation after mild COVID-19. TCRdb reprocessed the 5' RACE reads via MiXCR and lists one record per CDR3 protein. The sample contains around 150,000 distinct CDR3 sequences, 14% of which appear only once. Material for sequencing was PBMCs or a T cell subset sorted from them (not recorded which). The receptors derive from an adult woman who had mild COVID-19 (a few samples of this study predate the infection). Cell type and time point are not known.

This clonotype was picked up a small number of times. V and J are TRBV29-1 and TRBJ1-2; D uncertain. V lost 2 bases and J lost 8, with 12 bases in between. There are 12 residues in the CDR3. Germline assignment: CDR1 SQVTM and CDR2 ANQGSEA. This chain's CDR3 is CSVESSGGGYTF. The CDR3 nucleotides are TGCAGCGTTGAATCGTCAGGTGGAGGCTACACCTTC.

V is TRBV5-1 and J is TRBJ2-7; the match to TRBD2 covers 8 bases. With V trimmed by 4 bases and J by 1 base, 1 base remained unmatched. The CDR3 contains 13 residues. The V gene's germline CDR1 is SGHRS and CDR2 YFSETQ. CDR3 bases: TGCGCCAGCAGCCGGGGGGGGTCCTACGAGCAGTACTTC. Translated: CASSRGGSYEQYF.

The chain employs TRBV20-1 and TRBJ1-3, with 8 nucleotides matching TRBD1. The CDR3 is made up of 16 amino acids. Germline loops: CDR1 DFQATT, CDR2 SNEGSKA (reference sequence). The CDR3 spells CTQPSPDRGSGNTIYF. Here the CDR3 DNA reads TGCACCCAGCCCAGCCCCGACAGGGGTTCTGGAAACACCATATATTTT.

The chain combines TRBV4-1 with TRBJ2-2; D call uncertain. Between the trimmed V and J ends, which lost 5 bases and 6 bases, there was a span of 16 bases. CDR1 is MGHRA, CDR2 YSYEKL, per germline. CDR3 length: 15 amino acids. The CDR3 DNA reads as TGCGCCAGCAGCAGGGTTTTGGGAAGGTCCGGGGAGCTGTTTTTT. Translated: CASSRVLGRSGELFF.

The chain combines TRBV12-3 or TRBV12-4 with TRBJ2-3; D unresolved. The CDR3 has 14 residues. V gave up 2 bases and J gave up 2 bases, with 8 bases separating them. CDR3 region: CASSLSRNTDTQYF. CDR3 DNA: TGTGCCAGCAGTTTATCCCGGAACACAGATACGCAGTATTTT.

This clonotype was seen a few times. The rearrangement joins TRBV7-3 to TRBJ2-2; D not resolved. The ends were cut back, 4 bases at V and 5 bases at J, with 23 bases in the middle. Germline CDR1 and CDR2: SGHTA and FQGTGA. This CDR3 spans 18 amino acids. The CDR3 DNA reads TGTGCCAGCAGCTCCTCCTTATTATACGGAATCGGGACCGGGGAGCTGTTTTTT. Protein product: CASSSSLLYGIGTGELFF. The complete variable domain, with remaining parts taken from reference TRBV7-3 and TRBJ2-2, reads GAGVSQTPSNKVTEKGKYVELRCDPISGHTALYWYRQSLGQGPEFLIYFQGTGAADDSGLPNDRFFAVRPEGSVSTLKIQRTERGDSAVYLCASSSSLLYGIGTGELFFGEGSRLTVL.

This clonotype was seen a handful of times. The chain carries TRBV5-6 and TRBJ2-7; D remains ambiguous. CDR3 length equals 11 residues. The V end was cut by 2 bases, the J end by 5 bases, with 5 bases between. CDR1 is SGHDT and CDR2 is YYEEEE in the germline V gene. The CDR3 DNA follows: TGTGCCAGCAGCTTTCTCCACGAGCAGTACTTC. Its translation: CASSFLHEQYF.

The table lists this clonotype with a few counts. The chain is built from TRBV12-3 or TRBV12-4 and TRBJ2-1, with D possibly TRBD2 on 5 matching bases. Trimming took off 3 bases at V and 6 bases at J, with 9 bases between the two ends. CDR3 length: 13 residues. CDR3 amino acids: CASSLPGINEQFF. In DNA form, the CDR3 reads TGTGCCAGCAGTTTGCCGGGGATCAATGAGCAGTTCTTC.

The chain is built from TRBV5-1 and TRBJ1-1, with 10 bases identical to TRBD1. The CDR3 length is 15 residues. The ends lost 0 bases at V and 4 bases at J; junction bases unmatched: 3. The germline V gene encodes CDR1 SGHRS and CDR2 YFSETQ. The CDR3 spells CASSLGQGALTEAFF. The CDR3 nucleotides are TGCGCCAGCAGCTTGGGACAGGGGGCACTCACTGAAGCTTTCTTT.

The chain carries TRBV6-6 and TRBJ1-5; the D gene is possibly TRBD1 (5 bases). The CDR3 covers 12 residues. The V and J ends lost 5 bases and 10 bases respectively, with 12 bases between them. Per the germline V gene, CDR1 is MNHNY and CDR2 is SVGAGI (reference sequence). The CDR3 bases are TGTGCCAGCAGTAGGGCAGGGTCCCCCCAGCATTTT. Translated, it gives CASSRAGSPQHF.

The chain carries TRBV28 and TRBJ2-6, with D hard to call. The CDR3 contains 18 residues. V lost 2 bases to trimming and J lost 0 bases, with 14 bases between them. Germline CDR1 reads MDHEN; CDR2 reads SYDVKM. CDR3 sequence reads: CASSLLWKGSSGANVLTF. CDR3 nucleotide sequence: TGTGCCAGCAGTTTACTCTGGAAGGGAAGCTCTGGGGCCAACGTCCTGACTTTC.

The chain joins TRBV7-9 to TRBJ2-5; 10 nucleotides agree with TRBD1. With V trimmed by 3 bases and J by 4 bases, 14 bases remained unmatched. Germline V gene lookup returns CDR1 SEHNR and CDR2 FQNEAQ (reference sequence). There are 18 residues in the CDR3. CDR3 in amino acids: CASSLPPGQGLLGETQYF. The CDR3 region has the DNA TGTGCCAGCAGCTTGCCTCCGGGACAGGGGTTATTAGGAGAGACCCAGTACTTC.

Comment on this clonotype: An end of the junction differs from the germline gene, which may be a read error. This chain links TRBV5-1 with TRBJ2-3; 13 bases line up with TRBD2. Germline V gene lookup returns CDR1 SGHRS and CDR2 YFSETQ. The CDR3 totals 14 residues. In DNA, the CDR3 is TGCGCCAGCAGCTTGGACCGACTAGCGGGGGGCCAAGATTTT. It specifies CASSLDRLAGGQDF.

Only a few counts were recorded for this clonotype. The rearrangement links TRBV5-6 to TRBJ2-1; 9 nucleotides match TRBD1. The CDR3 extends over 15 amino acids. The junction had 18 bases not matched to a gene; V was cut back by 6 bases and J by 14 bases. Germline lookup yields CDR1 SGHDT and CDR2 YYEEEE. The CDR3 here is CASTEDLTGTGLKFF. CDR3 nucleotide sequence: TGTGCCAGCACCGAAGACCTAACCGGGACAGGGCTTAAGTTCTTC.

The gene calls are TRBV7-9 and TRBJ2-2; 13 nucleotides line up with TRBD2. Germline V gives CDR1 SEHNR, CDR2 FQNEAQ (reference sequence). Unmatched junction bases numbered 7, after V lost 5 bases and J lost 7 bases. The CDR3 contains 16 residues. For the CDR3, the DNA is TGTGCCAGCAGCCCAGGACTAGCGGGAGAGTACGGGGAGCTGTTTTTT. Protein sequence: CASSPGLAGEYGELFF.

The chain is built from TRBV19 and TRBJ2-1, with TRBD2 identical over 12 bases. From germline, CDR1 is LNHDA and CDR2 SQIVND (reference sequence). The CDR3 runs to 15 residues. V dropped 4 bases and J dropped 8; count of bases not matched to a gene: 6. CDR3: CASSTLAGGPHEQFF. The DNA of the CDR3 is TGTGCCAGTAGTACCCTAGCGGGAGGGCCCCATGAGCAGTTCTTC.

Here the CDR3 DNA reads TGTGCCAGCAGCTGGGACGGTTATAGCAATCAGCCCCAGCATTTT. Its protein product is CASSWDGYSNQPQHF. The chain employs TRBV5-5 and TRBJ1-5, with a possible D match to TRBD1 (5 bases). V lost 3 bases and J lost 0, with 10 bases in between. This CDR3 is built from 15 residues. CDR1 SGHKS and CDR2 YYEKEE come from the germline V gene (reference sequence). Combining the CDR3 with reference TRBV5-5 and TRBJ1-5 gives the whole variable domain DAGVTQSPTHLIKTRGQQVTLRCSPISGHKSVSWYQQVLGQGPQFIFQYYEKEERGRGNFPDRFSARQFPNYSSELNVNALLLGDSALYLCASSWDGYSNQPQHFGDGTRLSIL.

The V gene is TRBV12-3 or TRBV12-4, the J gene TRBJ2-5, with 7 bases aligning to TRBD1. The CDR3 is 15 residues long. V trimming: 1 base; J trimming: 6 bases; junction bases outside the gene matches: 8. The DNA of the CDR3 is TGTGCCAGCAGTTTAGGTACAGGGGTTGGGAAGACCCAGTACTTC. Protein sequence: CASSLGTGVGKTQYF.

This clonotype has at least ten counts. This rearrangement joins TRBV6-5 to TRBJ1-1; D ambiguous. The V end was cut by 8 bases, the J end by 3 bases, with 13 bases between. This CDR3 comprises 13 residues. The germline V gene has CDR1 MNHEY and CDR2 SVGAGI. The CDR3 DNA reads TGTGCCAGCGAGGGTCGGGAGGACACTGAAGCTTTCTTT. Protein sequence: CASEGREDTEAFF.

There are many counts of this clonotype. This sequence joins TRBV29-1 and TRBJ2-7, with 12 bases fitting TRBD2. In germline, CDR1 is SQVTM, CDR2 ANQGSEA. The CDR3 has 15 amino acids. J was trimmed by 3 bases and V by 5 bases; bases with no gene match: 8. The CDR3 is CSVHTRTSGIYEQYF. CDR3 sequence (DNA): TGCAGCGTTCATACGAGGACTAGCGGGATCTACGAGCAGTACTTC.

There are a few counts of this clonotype. The chain combines TRBV14 with TRBJ1-2; TRBD1 matches 9 bases. The V gene end was trimmed by 4 bases and the J gene end by 5 bases; junction bases not matched to a gene: 5. The length of the CDR3 is 14 residues. Germline assignment: CDR1 SGHDN and CDR2 FVKESK. The CDR3 DNA reads TGTGCCAGCAGCCCTCTGGGACAGGGATATGGCTACACCTTC. As protein: CASSPLGQGYGYTF.

This clonotype was recorded a few times. The chain employs TRBV13 and TRBJ2-1; 7 positions agree with TRBD2. Germline CDR1 reads PRHDT; CDR2 reads FYEKMQ (reference sequence). This CDR3 has 15 residues. The trim removed 0 bases at V and 4 bases at J, leaving 3 bases unmatched. The CDR3 coding sequence is TGTGCCAGCAGCTTAGGTTCTAGCGGTTACAATGAGCAGTTCTTC. This translates into CASSLGSSGYNEQFF.

In this sample, this clonotype turned up many times. J is TRBJ2-1 and V is TRBV4-1, with 10 bases identical to TRBD2. Germline values: CDR1 MGHRA, CDR2 YSYEKL. The V segment lost 5 bases and the J segment 3 bases; nucleotides outside the gene matches: 7. There are 16 residues in the CDR3. CDR3 DNA: TGCGCCAGCAGCAGAGATGGACTAGCGGACTACAATGAGCAGTTCTTC. It codes for CASSRDGLADYNEQFF.

This clonotype occurred a few times. This rearrangement joins TRBV11-2 to TRBJ1-1; the match to TRBD1 covers 8 bases. The CDR3 contains 15 residues. The V and J ends lost 3 bases and 7 bases, in that order; junction bases with no gene match: 10. The germline V gene has CDR1 SGHAT and CDR2 FQNNGV. This CDR3 reads CASSFLSGQGNEAFF. In nucleotides, the CDR3 is TGTGCCAGCAGCTTCTTATCCGGACAGGGCAATGAAGCTTTCTTT.

The chain joins TRBV2 to TRBJ2-7; possible D gene TRBD1, 5 bases. Germline loops: CDR1 SNHLY, CDR2 FYNNEI. Trimming shortened V by 7 bases and J by 3 bases, and 10 bases separated the two germline ends. The CDR3 runs to 12 residues. CDR3: CASKTDNYEQYF. The CDR3 nucleotides are TGTGCCAGCAAGACGGACAACTACGAGCAGTACTTC.